Listed below are T cell receptor beta chains from one sample, sequenced in a study of T cells in Graves' hyperthyroidism and ophthalmopathy. From the multiplex PCR reads, TCRdb called clonotypes with MiXCR, one entry per CDR3 protein. The data hold a few hundred thousand distinct CDR3 sequences, with about 16% observed a single time. Material: blood. These receptor sequences come from a woman in her thirties or forties with Graves' ophthalmopathy. Each CDR3 is given with its conserved first and last residue. A D gene is named only where the DNA matches it firmly. Size is stated for part of the rows, as once, few or many counts, or as a class when the clone is expanded.

V: TRBV20-1
size: few
J: TRBJ1-2
D: TRBD1
CDR3: CSARGSTGFNGYTF
DNA: TGCAGTGCTAGAGGCTCGACAGGGTTTAATGGCTACACCTTC

V: TRBV2
size: few
J: TRBJ2-1
D: -
CDR3: CANLRGSGFSYNEQFF
DNA: TGTGCCAACCTCAGGGGTAGCGGCTTCTCCTACAATGAGCAGTTCTTC

V: TRBV3-1
size: -
J: TRBJ2-2
D: TRBD2
CDR3: CASSQGTWTSEGELFF
DNA: TGTGCCAGCAGCCAAGGGACGTGGACTAGCGAGGGAGAGCTGTTTTTT

V: TRBV29-1
size: many
J: TRBJ1-1
D: -
CDR3: CSGGTPNTEAFF
DNA: TGCAGCGGCGGGACACCTAACACTGAAGCTTTCTTT

V: TRBV5-5
size: few
J: TRBJ2-7
D: TRBD1
CDR3: CASRFLTGGIPYEQYF
DNA: TGTGCCAGCAGGTTTCTTACAGGGGGGATTCCCTACGAGCAGTACTTC

V: TRBV14
size: many
J: TRBJ2-1
D: -
CDR3: CASSQTPGTGTDYNEQFF
DNA: TGTGCCAGCAGCCAAACCCCCGGAACCGGGACGGATTACAATGAGCAGTTCTTC

V: TRBV28
size: -
J: TRBJ1-6
D: -
CDR3: CASSLSRGYYNSPLHF
DNA: TGTGCCAGCAGTTTATCCCGCGGTTATTATAATTCACCCCTCCACTTT

V: TRBV20-1
size: -
J: TRBJ2-5
D: -
CDR3: CSARPRTAVETQYF
DNA: TGCAGTGCTAGACCTAGGACAGCCGTCGAGACCCAGTACTTC

V: TRBV20-1
size: -
J: TRBJ2-1
D: -
CDR3: CSASWGLKKASFEQFF
DNA: TGCAGTGCTAGTTGGGGACTCAAAAAGGCGAGTTTCGAGCAGTTCTTC

V: TRBV3-1
size: many
J: TRBJ1-5
D: -
CDR3: CASSTGRGSNQPQHF
DNA: TGTGCCAGCAGCACCGGACGAGGGAGCAATCAGCCCCAGCATTTT

V: TRBV6-1
size: many
J: TRBJ1-5
D: -
CDR3: CASSEPLNQPQHF
DNA: TGTGCCAGCAGTGAACCCCTCAATCAGCCCCAGCATTTT

V: TRBV7-9
size: -
J: TRBJ2-5
D: TRBD1
CDR3: CASSSRGQYQETQYF
DNA: TGTGCCAGCAGCTCCAGGGGGCAGTACCAAGAGACCCAGTACTTC

V: TRBV15
size: -
J: TRBJ2-5
D: -
CDR3: CATSRSGPEETQYF
DNA: TGTGCCACCAGCAGATCGGGACCGGAAGAGACCCAGTACTTC

V: TRBV20-1
size: few
J: TRBJ1-6
D: TRBD1
CDR3: CSAPDRGDNSPLHF
DNA: TGCAGTGCCCCCGACAGGGGAGATAATTCACCCCTCCACTTT

V: TRBV11-3
size: many
J: TRBJ2-1
D: TRBD1
CDR3: CASSKGQGQFF
DNA: TGTGCCAGCAGCAAGGGACAGGGGCAGTTCTTC

V: TRBV7-3
size: -
J: TRBJ2-3
D: -
CDR3: CVSSLLGDTQYF
DNA: TGTGTCAGCAGCTTATTGGGGGATACGCAGTATTTT

V: TRBV3-1
size: few
J: TRBJ2-6
D: TRBD1
CDR3: CASSHHGQGGSSGANVLTF
DNA: TGTGCCAGCAGCCACCACGGACAGGGAGGTTCCTCTGGGGCCAACGTCCTGACTTTC

V: TRBV18
size: many
J: TRBJ1-2
D: TRBD1
CDR3: CASSRGQGLDYGYTF
DNA: TGTGCCAGCTCACGGGGACAGGGACTCGACTATGGCTACACCTTC

V: TRBV3-1
size: many
J: TRBJ2-1
D: -
CDR3: CASSQERTSRTYEQFF
DNA: TGTGCCAGCAGCCAAGAACGGACCTCTCGGACGTATGAGCAGTTCTTC

V: TRBV30
size: -
J: TRBJ2-7
D: TRBD1
CDR3: CAWSGTRDSSYEQYF
DNA: TGTGCCTGGAGTGGAACCCGGGACAGCTCCTACGAGCAGTACTTC

V: TRBV11-2
size: many
J: TRBJ1-1
D: TRBD1
CDR3: CASSFYTGVRTEAFF
DNA: TGTGCCAGCAGCTTTTATACAGGGGTACGCACTGAAGCTTTCTTT

V: TRBV20-1
size: few
J: TRBJ1-2
D: -
CDR3: CSARDLGTGNYGYTF
DNA: TGCAGTGCTAGAGATCTTGGGACGGGGAACTATGGCTACACCTTC

V: TRBV3-1
size: many
J: TRBJ1-1
D: -
CDR3: CASSLRGGEAFF
DNA: TGTGCCAGCAGCCTGCGGGGAGGTGAAGCTTTCTTT

V: TRBV7-9
size: -
J: TRBJ2-6
D: TRBD2
CDR3: CASSRFPFPGLAAPGANVLTF
DNA: TGTGCCAGCAGCCGGTTTCCCTTCCCGGGACTAGCGGCCCCTGGGGCCAACGTCCTGACTTTC

V: TRBV30
size: -
J: TRBJ2-3
D: -
CDR3: CAWGRQPSDTQYF
DNA: TGTGCCTGGGGGAGACAGCCTTCAGATACGCAGTATTTT

V: TRBV4-1
size: few
J: TRBJ1-1
D: -
CDR3: CASSQFVGGGTEAFF
DNA: TGCGCCAGCAGCCAATTCGTGGGGGGAGGGACTGAAGCTTTCTTT

V: TRBV5-1
size: few
J: TRBJ1-2
D: -
CDR3: CASSYSGTFNYGYTF
DNA: TGCGCCAGCAGCTATTCCGGGACGTTCAACTATGGCTACACCTTC